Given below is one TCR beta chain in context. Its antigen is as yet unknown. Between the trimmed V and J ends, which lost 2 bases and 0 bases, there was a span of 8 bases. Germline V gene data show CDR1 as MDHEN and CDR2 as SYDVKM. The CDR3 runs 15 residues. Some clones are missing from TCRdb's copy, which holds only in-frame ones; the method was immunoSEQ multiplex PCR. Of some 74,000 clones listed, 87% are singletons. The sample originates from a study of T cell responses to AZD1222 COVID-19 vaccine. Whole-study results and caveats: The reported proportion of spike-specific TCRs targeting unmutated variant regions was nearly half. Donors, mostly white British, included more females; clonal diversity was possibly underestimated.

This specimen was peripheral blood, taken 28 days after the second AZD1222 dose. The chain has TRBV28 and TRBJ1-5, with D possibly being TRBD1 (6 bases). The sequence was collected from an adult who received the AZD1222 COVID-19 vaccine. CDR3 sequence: CASSLGQPSNQPQHF. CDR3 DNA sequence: TGTGCCAGCAGTTTAGGACAGCCTAGCAATCAGCCCCAGCATTTT.